The source of this T cell receptor (beta chain) is a study of cytomegalovirus exposure and HLA in healthy donors. Overall study results and limits: In vitro checks showed that a few CMV-associated chains really do target CMV antigens. TCR beta V segments were, for the most part, productive about 87% or about 30% of the time in an earlier analysis.

Donors likely had unrecorded immune exposures despite being nominally healthy when sampled. Notes on this clone: Its antigen is as yet unknown.

Germline values: CDR1 LNHDA, CDR2 SQIVND (reference sequence). This CDR3 region has 14 residues. J lost 4 bases, V lost 5 bases, and 7 bases had no gene match. The PCR used 60 Vbeta and 13 Jbeta primers. Sequencing used immunoSEQ multiplex PCR; TCRdb keeps in-frame clones, though not all of them. The sample holds over 200,000 clones, about 78% seen once. The rearrangement joins TRBV19 to TRBJ2-7; TRBD1 matches 8 bases. Input material: PBMCs. This clonotype originated in a male donor in good health and CMV-seronegative. Here the CDR3 reads CASSVDRGRYEQYF. Here the CDR3 DNA reads TGTGCCAGTAGTGTCGACAGGGGACGATACGAGCAGTACTTC.